Listed below are T cell receptor beta chains from one sample, sequenced in a study of Graves' ophthalmopathy and Graves' hyperthyroidism. TCRdb recomputed calls from the multiplex PCR reads with MiXCR, one row per CDR3 protein. The table lists about 620,000 distinct CDR3 sequences, over 20% of them singletons. Sample: peripheral blood. The receptors stem from a woman aged 18 to 35 with stable Graves' hyperthyroidism. Some clones in this sample may be carry-over from other donors' samples. Each CDR3 is given with its conserved first and last residue. D genes are given only for firm matches. Size is stated for part of the rows, as once, few or many counts, or as a class when the clone is expanded.

TGTGCCAGCAGTTACCCCGGGACAGGGTTCGGTGGCTACACCTTC CASSYPGTGFGGYTF TRBV6-5 TRBD1 TRBJ1-2 NA
TGTGCCAGCAGCGACCGGACTAGCGGGGACCAAGAGACCCAGTACTTC CASSDRTSGDQETQYF TRBV5-4 TRBD2 TRBJ2-5 NA
TGTGCCGGGGGGGCAGGGGGCGAAGCTTTCTTT CAGGAGGEAFF TRBV30 TRBD1 TRBJ1-1 many
TGTGCCAGCAGCTGGTCGGGGGGCACGAACTATGGCTACACCTTC CASSWSGGTNYGYTF TRBV11-1 NA TRBJ1-2 few
TGTGCCAGCACCTTCGGAACAGGGGGCTCCGAGCAGTACTTC CASTFGTGGSEQYF TRBV6-1 TRBD1 TRBJ2-7 many
TGTGCCAGCAGCTCAGGACAGGGGAACAATCAGCCCCAGCATTTT CASSSGQGNNQPQHF TRBV6-5 TRBD1 TRBJ1-5 many
TGTGCCAGCAGCCCGACCAGGGACCGCTCCTTCTCACCCCTCCACTTT CASSPTRDRSFSPLHF TRBV12-3/TRBV12-4 NA TRBJ1-6 many
TGTGCCAGCAGCTTAGAGGTCGGAGAGACCCAGTACTTC CASSLEVGETQYF TRBV11-2 NA TRBJ2-5 many
TGTGCCTGGAGTCCTTCCAATACGGAGACCCAGTACTTC CAWSPSNTETQYF TRBV30 NA TRBJ2-5 NA
TGTGCCAGCAGCCCTTATGGAGTAGCGGGGCCTTACCAAGAGACCCAGTACTTC CASSPYGVAGPYQETQYF TRBV11-1 TRBD2 TRBJ2-5 few
TGTGCCAGCAGCGGACCGGGCTCACCCCTCCACTTT CASSGPGSPLHF TRBV6-2/TRBV6-3 NA TRBJ1-6 once
TGTGCCAGCAGAGATGACGGGACCGGGGAGCTGTTTTTT CASRDDGTGELFF TRBV2 NA TRBJ2-2 many
TGCAGTGCTAGAGATGGCTATGGCTACACCTTC CSARDGYGYTF TRBV20-1 NA TRBJ1-2 many
TGTGCCAGCAGACCCGGGACTAGCGGCTCCGGGGAGCTGTTTTTT CASRPGTSGSGELFF TRBV12-3/TRBV12-4 TRBD2 TRBJ2-2 NA
TGTGCCAGTAGTACCGGACAGGGGGCCTACGAGCAGTACTTC CASSTGQGAYEQYF TRBV19 TRBD1 TRBJ2-7 many
TGTGCCTGGCTTACCCCGGCCTATTACTATGGCTACACCTTC CAWLTPAYYYGYTF TRBV30 NA TRBJ1-2 NA
TGCGCCAGCCGCACGAGGGAGGGACCCTATGGCTACACCTTC CASRTREGPYGYTF TRBV5-1 NA TRBJ1-2 NA
TGTGCCAGTAGTATGGTGGAGAGCAATCAGCCCCAGCATTTT CASSMVESNQPQHF TRBV19 NA TRBJ1-5 many
TGTGCCAGCACGGGGAGGGTCCACTATGGCTACACCTTC CASTGRVHYGYTF TRBV2 NA TRBJ1-2 many
TGCAGTGCTAAAAGCGGACAGGACCAAGAGACCCAGTACTTC CSAKSGQDQETQYF TRBV20-1 TRBD1 TRBJ2-5 many
TGTGCCAGCTCAGGGATACTGAACAATCAGCCCCAGCATTTT CASSGILNNQPQHF TRBV6-1 NA TRBJ1-5 many
TGCGCCAGCAGCCAAGATCTATTGGGGGGGGCGAATTCACCCCTCCACTTT CASSQDLLGGANSPLHF TRBV4-3 NA TRBJ1-6 many